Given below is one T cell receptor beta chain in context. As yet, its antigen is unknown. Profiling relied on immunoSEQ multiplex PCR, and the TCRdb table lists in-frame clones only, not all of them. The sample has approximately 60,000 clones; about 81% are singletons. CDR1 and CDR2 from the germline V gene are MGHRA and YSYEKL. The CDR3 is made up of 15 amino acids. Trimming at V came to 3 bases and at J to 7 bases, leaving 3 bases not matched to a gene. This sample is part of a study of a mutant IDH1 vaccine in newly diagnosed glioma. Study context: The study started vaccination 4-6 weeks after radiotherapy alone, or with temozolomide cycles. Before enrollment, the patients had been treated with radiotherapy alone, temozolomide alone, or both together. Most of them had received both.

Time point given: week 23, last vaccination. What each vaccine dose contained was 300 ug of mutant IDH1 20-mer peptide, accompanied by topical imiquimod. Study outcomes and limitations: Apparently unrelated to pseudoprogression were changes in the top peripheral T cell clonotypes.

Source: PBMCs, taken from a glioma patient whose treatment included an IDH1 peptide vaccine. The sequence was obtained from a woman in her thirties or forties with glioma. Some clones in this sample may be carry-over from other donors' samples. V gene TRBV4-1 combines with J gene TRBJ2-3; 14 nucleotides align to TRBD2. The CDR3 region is CASSQGLAGAYTQYF. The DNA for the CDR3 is TGCGCCAGCAGCCAGGGACTAGCGGGGGCGTATACGCAGTATTTT.